These 21 T cell receptor beta chains originate from one sample sequenced in a study of shared clonotypes between healthy human individuals. The repertoire was sequenced with immunoSEQ multiplex PCR; TCRdb's copy has only in-frame clones and lacks some. The table lists over a million clones, 95% to 97% of them singletons. Sequenced: naive CD4+ T cells sorted from blood. The subset was: CD45RA+ positively selected. The receptors stem from a man younger than 45 in good health.

The chain is built from TRBV5-8 and TRBJ2-7, with TRBD2 identical over 10 bases. CDR1 is SGHTS and CDR2 is YDEGEE in the germline V gene. The CDR3 has 15 residues. Losses at the gene ends were 2 bases for V and 3 bases for J; bases not matched to a gene: 5. For the CDR3, the DNA is TGTGCCAGCAGCTTCTGGTCTAGCGGGGGCTACGAGCAGTACTTC. Residues: CASSFWSSGGYEQYF.

The CDR3 DNA follows: TGTGCCAGCAGTGAAACGACAGTTGGTGATACGCAGTATTTT. This codes for CASSETTVGDTQYF. The chain carries TRBV2 and TRBJ2-3; perhaps TRBD1 as D (5 bases). Trimming shortened V by 2 bases and J by 6 bases, and 12 bases separated the two germline ends. The CDR3 has 14 residues. Germline CDR1 and CDR2: SNHLY and FYNNEI. Variable domain in full (rest from reference TRBV2 and TRBJ2-3): EPEVTQTPSHQVTQMGQEVILRCVPISNHLYFYWYRQILGQKVEFLVSFYNNEISEKSEIFDDQFSVERPDGSNFTLKIRSTKLEDSAMYFCASSETTVGDTQYFGPGTRLTVL.

The CDR3 bases are TGTGCCAGCAGTCCTGACAGTCGCGCAGATACGCAGTATTTT. Translated, it gives CASSPDSRADTQYF. This chain joins TRBV5-4 and TRBJ2-3; TRBD1 is a possible D gene (5 bases). The length of the CDR3 is 14 residues. Germline V gene sequence: CDR1 SGHNT, CDR2 YYREEE (reference sequence). The V end lost 5 bases, the J end lost 4 bases, and 14 bases lay between the germline ends.

The chain combines TRBV2 with TRBJ1-2; 11 bases align to TRBD1. The CDR3 contains 14 residues. Losses at the gene ends were 7 bases for V and 5 bases for J; bases not matched to a gene: 6. Looked up from germline, CDR1 is SNHLY and CDR2 is FYNNEI. CDR3 loop: CASTGTGGEYGYTF. In DNA, the CDR3 is TGTGCCAGCACGGGGACAGGGGGTGAATATGGCTACACCTTC.

The chain employs TRBV5-4 and TRBJ2-7, with 11 bases matching TRBD2. The V gene end was trimmed by 0 bases and the J gene end by 2 bases; junction bases not matched to a gene: 1. Germline CDR1 and CDR2: SGHNT and YYREEE (reference sequence). This CDR3 has 15 residues. The CDR3 reads CASSLGGLAAYEQYF. In DNA form, the CDR3 reads TGTGCCAGCAGCTTGGGGGGACTAGCGGCCTACGAGCAGTACTTC.

This sequence joins TRBV7-6 and TRBJ2-1; 7 positions agree with TRBD2. J was trimmed by 10 bases and V by 1 base; bases with no gene match: 13. Germline V lookup: CDR1 SGHVS, CDR2 FNYEAQ. The CDR3 has 16 residues. The CDR3 spells CASSLVTGGRGGEQFF. CDR3 coding DNA: TGTGCCAGCAGCTTAGTAACAGGCGGGAGAGGTGGGGAGCAGTTCTTC.

The rearrangement joins TRBV6-5 to TRBJ2-2, with 11 bases fitting TRBD2. The CDR3 length is 16 residues. Germline V CDR1 and CDR2: MNHEY, SVGAGI. V dropped 0 bases and J dropped 6; count of bases not matched to a gene: 3. As DNA, the CDR3 is TGTGCCAGCAGTTACTCACTAGCGGGAGTTTCCGGGGAGCTGTTTTTT. The encoded protein is CASSYSLAGVSGELFF.

The chain has TRBV6-6 and TRBJ1-5, with 8 nucleotides matching TRBD1. After removal of 2 bases from V and 7 bases from J, the junction contained 7 bases not matched to a gene. The CDR3 is 15 residues long. Germline CDR1 reads MNHNY; CDR2 reads SVGAGI (reference sequence). The CDR3, as DNA: TGTGCCAGCAGTTACGGGCAGGGGGCGAGGCAGCCCCAGCATTTT. Translation gives CASSYGQGARQPQHF.

The gene calls are TRBV6-5 and TRBJ2-7, with D tentatively TRBD1 (6 bases). CDR3 length: 16 amino acids. V dropped 2 bases and J dropped 6 bases, with 20 bases sitting between them. Germline assignment: CDR1 MNHEY and CDR2 SVGAGI. The DNA of the CDR3 is TGTGCCAGCAGTTACCTCAGGCTCGGGACATCGAGCGAGCAGTACTTC. Translated, it gives CASSYLRLGTSSEQYF.

This chain joins TRBV7-2 and TRBJ2-7; D remains ambiguous. Per germline, CDR1 SGHTA and CDR2 FQGNSA. V lost 1 base and J 2 bases, leaving 12 bases between the germline ends. This CDR3 is 15 amino acids long. DNA for the CDR3: TGTGCCAGCAGCTTAGTACAGCTACTTCCCTACGAGCAGTACTTC. This sequence encodes CASSLVQLLPYEQYF.

The V call is TRBV5-6, the J call TRBJ2-2; D gene uncertain. Trimming removed 4 bases from V and 5 bases from J, with 9 bases in between. CDR1 and CDR2 from the germline V gene are SGHDT and YYEEEE. The CDR3 spans 13 residues. DNA for the CDR3: TGTGCCAGCAGCCAGACTGGAACCGGGGAGCTGTTTTTT. Protein: CASSQTGTGELFF.

As concerns this clone: Different DNA sequences within this sample yield the same CDR3. J is TRBJ2-1 and V is TRBV9, with 10 bases matching TRBD2. Germline values: CDR1 SGDLS, CDR2 YYNGEE. V trimming: 1 base; J trimming: 4 bases; junction bases outside the gene matches: 2. The CDR3 has 15 residues. CDR3 coding DNA: TGTGCCAGCAGCGTATCTAGCGGGAGTTACAATGAGCAGTTCTTC. This translates into CASSVSSGSYNEQFF.

The V gene is TRBV7-7, the J gene TRBJ2-1; D may be TRBD2 (7 bases). The V gene lost 1 base and the J gene lost 8 bases, with 21 bases spanning the gap. This CDR3 is built from 17 residues. CDR1 SSHAT and CDR2 FNYEAQ come from the germline V gene (reference sequence). The CDR3 coding sequence is TGTGCCAGCAGCTTAGTACCGGGAGGCCACCCAGGGGATGAGCAGTTCTTC. It is translated as CASSLVPGGHPGDEQFF. Based on the CDR3 plus reference TRBV7-7 and TRBJ2-1, the full variable domain is GAGVSQSPRYKVTKRGQDVTLRCDPISSHATLYWYQQALGQGPEFLTYFNYEAQPDKSGLPSDRFSAERPEGSISTLTIQRTEQRDSAMYRCASSLVPGGHPGDEQFFGPGTRLTVL.

This chain connects TRBV7-2 to TRBJ2-5, with 13 bases matching TRBD2. Losses at the gene ends were 5 bases for V and 1 base for J; bases not matched to a gene: 10. Germline V lookup: CDR1 SGHTA, CDR2 FQGNSA. This CDR3 contains 18 residues. In DNA form, the CDR3 reads TGTGCCAGCAGCCCTCGGCGGGGGACTAGCGGGACCCAAGAGACCCAGTACTTC. Translation gives CASSPRRGTSGTQETQYF.

The gene calls are TRBV4-2 and TRBJ2-5; D not certain. The CDR3 is made up of 17 amino acids. The germline V and J ends were trimmed by 5 bases and 4 bases, with 23 bases remaining between them. From germline, CDR1 is LGHNA and CDR2 YNFKEQ. The CDR3 nucleotides read TGTGCCAGCAGCTCGGAAAAGGGTCCTCGTTGGGGAGAGACCCAGTACTTC. Its protein product is CASSSEKGPRWGETQYF.

The chain couples TRBV7-2 to TRBJ2-7, with D perhaps being TRBD1 or TRBD2 (5 bases each). The CDR3 has 16 amino acids. Trimming left V 2 bases short and J 0 bases short, with 14 bases between. The germline gives CDR1 SGHTA, CDR2 FQGNSA. CDR3 nucleotides: TGTGCCAGCAGCTTAAAAATCGGGGACGGCTCCTACGAGCAGTACTTC. Its translation is CASSLKIGDGSYEQYF.

The chain joins TRBV10-3 to TRBJ2-7, with 9 bases lining up with TRBD1. V trimming: 10 bases; J trimming: 3 bases; junction bases outside the gene matches: 1. CDR1 ENHRY and CDR2 SYGVKD come from the germline V gene. The length of the CDR3 is 11 residues. In DNA form, the CDR3 reads TGTGCCACGGGACAGGGCTACGAGCAGTACTTC. Its protein product is CATGQGYEQYF.

The chain has TRBV11-2 and TRBJ2-1, with TRBD2 identical over 9 bases. Trimming at V came to 6 bases and at J to 8 bases, leaving 11 bases not matched to a gene. From germline, CDR1 is SGHAT and CDR2 FQNNGV. CDR3 length: 15 amino acids. CDR3 loop: CASRRLSGRVYEQFF. CDR3 bases: TGTGCCAGCAGACGACTTAGCGGGAGAGTGTATGAGCAGTTCTTC.

This chain links TRBV5-1 with TRBJ2-1; TRBD1 matches 11 bases. J lost 4 bases, V lost 0 bases, and 3 bases had no gene match. This CDR3 contains 16 residues. The germline CDR1 and CDR2 sequences are SGHRS and YFSETQ. The CDR3 DNA is TGCGCCAGCAGCTTGGGGACAGGGGGCTTATACAATGAGCAGTTCTTC. Protein product: CASSLGTGGLYNEQFF.

The gene calls are TRBV28 and TRBJ2-1; the D call may be TRBD1 or TRBD2 (5 bases each). V dropped 10 bases and J dropped 9 bases, with 13 bases sitting between them. The CDR3 loop spans 11 amino acids. Germline CDR1 and CDR2: MDHEN and SYDVKM. This CDR3 reads CATAGAGEQFF. CDR3 nucleotides: TGTGCCACTGCCGGGGCTGGTGAGCAGTTCTTC.

The chain employs TRBV18 and TRBJ2-7; TRBD1 might be the D (6 bases). This CDR3 contains 15 residues. Germline V gene sequence: CDR1 KGHSH, CDR2 LQKENI. V was pared by 6 bases and J by 2 bases, with 17 bases between. The CDR3 loop is CASSPMFGDTYEQYF. Written as DNA, the CDR3 is TGTGCCAGCTCGCCGATGTTTGGGGACACCTACGAGCAGTACTTC.